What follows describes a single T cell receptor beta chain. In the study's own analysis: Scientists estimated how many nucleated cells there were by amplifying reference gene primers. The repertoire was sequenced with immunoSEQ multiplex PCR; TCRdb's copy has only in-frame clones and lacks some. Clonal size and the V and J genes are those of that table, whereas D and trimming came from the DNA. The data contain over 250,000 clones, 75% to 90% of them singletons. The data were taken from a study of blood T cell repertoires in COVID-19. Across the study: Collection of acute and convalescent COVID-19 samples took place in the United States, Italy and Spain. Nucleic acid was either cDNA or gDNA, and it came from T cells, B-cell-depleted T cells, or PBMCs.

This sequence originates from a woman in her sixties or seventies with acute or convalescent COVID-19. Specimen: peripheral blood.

The chain's CDR3 is CASSRPDRAGGGYTF. The CDR3 nucleotides are TGTGCCAGCAGCCGGCCAGACAGGGCTGGAGGTGGCTACACCTTC. This chain links TRBV4-2 with TRBJ1-2; TRBD1 aligns across 7 bases. Germline values: CDR1 LGHNA, CDR2 YNFKEQ. V shed 4 bases and J 7 bases; nucleotides not matched to a gene: 12. There are 15 residues in the CDR3.